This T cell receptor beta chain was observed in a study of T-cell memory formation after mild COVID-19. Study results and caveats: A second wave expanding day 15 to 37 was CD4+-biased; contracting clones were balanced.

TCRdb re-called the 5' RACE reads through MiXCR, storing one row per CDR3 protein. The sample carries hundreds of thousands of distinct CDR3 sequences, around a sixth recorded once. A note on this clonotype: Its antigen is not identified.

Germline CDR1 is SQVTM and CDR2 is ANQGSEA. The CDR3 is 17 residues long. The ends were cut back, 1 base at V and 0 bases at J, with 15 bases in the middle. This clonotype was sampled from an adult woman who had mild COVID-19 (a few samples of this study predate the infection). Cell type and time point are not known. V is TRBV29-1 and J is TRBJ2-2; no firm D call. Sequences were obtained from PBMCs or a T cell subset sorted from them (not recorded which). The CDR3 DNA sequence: TGCAGCGTTGAAGTCCCGTGGGTCGGTTCGAACACCGGGGAGCTGTTTTTT. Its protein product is CSVEVPWVGSNTGELFF.